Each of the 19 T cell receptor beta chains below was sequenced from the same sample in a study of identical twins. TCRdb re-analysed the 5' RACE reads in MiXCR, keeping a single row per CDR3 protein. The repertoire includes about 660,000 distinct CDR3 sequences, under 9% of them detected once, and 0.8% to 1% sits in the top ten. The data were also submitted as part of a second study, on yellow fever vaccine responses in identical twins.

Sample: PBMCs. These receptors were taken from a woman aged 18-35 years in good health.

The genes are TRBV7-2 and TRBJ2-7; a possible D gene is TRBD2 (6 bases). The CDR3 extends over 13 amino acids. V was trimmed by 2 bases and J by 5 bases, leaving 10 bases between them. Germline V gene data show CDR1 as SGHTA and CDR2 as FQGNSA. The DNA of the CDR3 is TGTGCCAGCAGCTTATCCCGGGGGAACGAGCAGTACTTC. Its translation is CASSLSRGNEQYF.

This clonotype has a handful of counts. The CDR3, as DNA: TGTGCCAGCAGCTTGGCCACCCGGGACAGCTCCGGTGAGACCCAGTACTTC. It encodes CASSLATRDSSGETQYF. The genes are TRBV5-6 and TRBJ2-5; 7 bases map to TRBD1. Germline CDR1 and CDR2: SGHDT and YYEEEE. There are 17 residues in the CDR3. Trimming at V came to 0 bases and at J to 5 bases, leaving 13 bases not matched to a gene.

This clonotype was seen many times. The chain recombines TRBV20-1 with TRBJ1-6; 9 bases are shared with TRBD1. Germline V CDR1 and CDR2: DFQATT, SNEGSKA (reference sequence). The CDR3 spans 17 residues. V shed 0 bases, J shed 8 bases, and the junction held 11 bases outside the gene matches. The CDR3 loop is CSARDQLDRGEDSPLHF. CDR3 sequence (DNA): TGCAGTGCTAGAGATCAACTCGACAGGGGGGAGGATTCACCCCTCCACTTT.

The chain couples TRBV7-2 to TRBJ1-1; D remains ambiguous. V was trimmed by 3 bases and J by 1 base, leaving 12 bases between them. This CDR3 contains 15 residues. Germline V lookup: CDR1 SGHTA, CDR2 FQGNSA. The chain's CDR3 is CASSFLEDGNTEAFF. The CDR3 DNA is TGTGCCAGCAGCTTCCTTGAGGACGGGAACACTGAAGCTTTCTTT.

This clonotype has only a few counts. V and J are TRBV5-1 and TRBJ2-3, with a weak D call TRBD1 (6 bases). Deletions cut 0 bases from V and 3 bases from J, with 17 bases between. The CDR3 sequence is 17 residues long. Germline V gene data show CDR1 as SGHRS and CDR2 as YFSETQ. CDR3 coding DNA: TGCGCCAGCAGCTTGGAGGGGGACCTAAGTTCTACAGATACGCAGTATTTT. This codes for CASSLEGDLSSTDTQYF. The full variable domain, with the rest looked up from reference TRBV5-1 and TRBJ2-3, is KAGVTQTPRYLIKTRGQQVTLSCSPISGHRSVSWYQQTPGQGLQFLFEYFSETQRNKGNFPGRFSGRQFSNSRSEMNVSTLELGDSALYLCASSLEGDLSSTDTQYFGPGTRLTVL.

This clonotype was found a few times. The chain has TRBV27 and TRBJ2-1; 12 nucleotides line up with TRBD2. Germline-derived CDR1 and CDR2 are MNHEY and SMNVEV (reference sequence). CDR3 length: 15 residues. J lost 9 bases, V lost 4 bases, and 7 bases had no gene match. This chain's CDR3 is CASSYRTSGMGEQFF. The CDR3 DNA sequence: TGTGCCAGCAGTTATAGGACTAGCGGGATGGGTGAGCAGTTCTTC.

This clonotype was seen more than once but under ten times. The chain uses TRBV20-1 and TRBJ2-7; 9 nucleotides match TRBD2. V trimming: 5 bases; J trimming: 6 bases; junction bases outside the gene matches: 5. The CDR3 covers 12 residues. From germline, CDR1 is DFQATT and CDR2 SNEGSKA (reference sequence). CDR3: CSAPGLASEQYF. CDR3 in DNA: TGCAGTGCTCCGGGACTAGCCTCCGAGCAGTACTTC.

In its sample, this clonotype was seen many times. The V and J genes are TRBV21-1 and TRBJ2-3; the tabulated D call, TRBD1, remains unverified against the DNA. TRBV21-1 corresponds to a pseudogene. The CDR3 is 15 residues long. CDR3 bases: TGTGCCAGCAGCAAAGAGGGGTGGAGCACAGATACGCAGTATTTT. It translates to CASSKEGWSTDTQYF.

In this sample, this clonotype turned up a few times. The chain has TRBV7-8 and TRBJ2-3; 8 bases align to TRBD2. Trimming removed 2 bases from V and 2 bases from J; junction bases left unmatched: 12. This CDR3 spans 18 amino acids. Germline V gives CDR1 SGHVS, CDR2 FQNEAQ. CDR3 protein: CASSLRRLGLGNTDTQYF. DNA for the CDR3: TGTGCCAGCAGCTTAAGAAGGCTGGGACTAGGAAACACAGATACGCAGTATTTT.

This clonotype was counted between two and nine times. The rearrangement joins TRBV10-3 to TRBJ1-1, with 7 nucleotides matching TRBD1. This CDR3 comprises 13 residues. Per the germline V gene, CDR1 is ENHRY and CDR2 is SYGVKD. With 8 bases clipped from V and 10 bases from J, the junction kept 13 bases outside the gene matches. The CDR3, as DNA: TGTGCCATCTGGGACAGTATGCCTGAAGGAGCTTTCTTT. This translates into CAIWDSMPEGAFF.

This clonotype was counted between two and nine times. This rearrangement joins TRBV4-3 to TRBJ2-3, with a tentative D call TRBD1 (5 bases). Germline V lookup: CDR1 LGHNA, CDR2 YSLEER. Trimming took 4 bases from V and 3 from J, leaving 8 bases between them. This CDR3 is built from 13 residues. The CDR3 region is CASSRGATDTQYF. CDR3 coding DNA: TGCGCCAGCAGCCGGGGCGCGACAGATACGCAGTATTTT.

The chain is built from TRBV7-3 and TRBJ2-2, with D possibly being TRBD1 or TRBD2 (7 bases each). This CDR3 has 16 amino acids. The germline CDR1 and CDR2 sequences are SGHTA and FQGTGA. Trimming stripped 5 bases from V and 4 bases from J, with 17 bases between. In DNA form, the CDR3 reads TGTGCCAGCAGCCCGCACCTCAGGGGGGGCACCGGGGAGCTGTTTTTT. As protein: CASSPHLRGGTGELFF.

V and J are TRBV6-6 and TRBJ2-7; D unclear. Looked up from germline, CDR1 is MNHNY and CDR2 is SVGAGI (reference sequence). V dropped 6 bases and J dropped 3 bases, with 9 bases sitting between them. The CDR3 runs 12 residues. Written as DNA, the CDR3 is TGTGCCAGCAGACAGAGCAACTACGAGCAGTACTTC. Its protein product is CASRQSNYEQYF.

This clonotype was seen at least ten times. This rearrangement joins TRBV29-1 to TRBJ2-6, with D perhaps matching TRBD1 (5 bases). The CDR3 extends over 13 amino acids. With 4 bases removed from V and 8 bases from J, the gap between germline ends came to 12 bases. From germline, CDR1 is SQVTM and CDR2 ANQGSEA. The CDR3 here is CSVAAQGSNVLTF. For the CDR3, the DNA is TGCAGCGTTGCCGCGCAGGGCTCCAACGTCCTGACTTTC. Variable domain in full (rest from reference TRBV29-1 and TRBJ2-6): SAVISQKPSRDICQRGTSLTIQCQVDSQVTMMFWYRQQPGQSLTLIATANQGSEATYESGFVIDKFPISRPNLTFSTLTVSNMSPEDSSIYLCSVAAQGSNVLTFGAGSRLTVL.

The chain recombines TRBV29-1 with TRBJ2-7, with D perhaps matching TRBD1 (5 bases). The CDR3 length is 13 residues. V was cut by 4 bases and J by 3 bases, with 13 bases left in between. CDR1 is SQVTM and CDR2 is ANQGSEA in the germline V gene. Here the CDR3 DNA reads TGCAGCGTTGCCCCGGTACAGGTCTACGAGCAGTACTTC. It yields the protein CSVAPVQVYEQYF.

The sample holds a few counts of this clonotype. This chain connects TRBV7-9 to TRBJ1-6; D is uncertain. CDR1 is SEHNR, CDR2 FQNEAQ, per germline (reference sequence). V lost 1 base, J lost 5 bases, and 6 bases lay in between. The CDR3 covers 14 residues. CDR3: CASSLVTDNSPLHF. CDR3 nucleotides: TGTGCCAGCAGCTTAGTTACAGATAATTCACCCCTCCACTTT.

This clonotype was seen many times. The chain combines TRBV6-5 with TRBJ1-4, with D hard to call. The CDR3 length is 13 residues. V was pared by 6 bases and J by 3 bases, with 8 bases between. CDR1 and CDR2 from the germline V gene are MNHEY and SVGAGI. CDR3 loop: CASSLLANEKLFF. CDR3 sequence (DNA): TGTGCCAGCAGCTTATTAGCTAATGAAAAACTGTTTTTT.

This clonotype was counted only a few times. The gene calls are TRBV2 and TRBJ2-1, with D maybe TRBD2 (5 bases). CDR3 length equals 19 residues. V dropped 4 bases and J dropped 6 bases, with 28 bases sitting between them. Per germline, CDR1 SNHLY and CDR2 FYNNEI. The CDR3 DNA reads TGTGCCAGCAGTGTGTCGGGGTTTAGGGTAACGACGATAGGCAATGAGCAGTTCTTC. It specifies CASSVSGFRVTTIGNEQFF.

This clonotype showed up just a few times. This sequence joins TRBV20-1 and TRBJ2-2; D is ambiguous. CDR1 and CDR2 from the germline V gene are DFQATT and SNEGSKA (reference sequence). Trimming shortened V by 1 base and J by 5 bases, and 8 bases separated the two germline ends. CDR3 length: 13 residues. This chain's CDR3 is CSARVFGTGELFF. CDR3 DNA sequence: TGCAGTGCTAGAGTTTTTGGTACCGGGGAGCTGTTTTTT.